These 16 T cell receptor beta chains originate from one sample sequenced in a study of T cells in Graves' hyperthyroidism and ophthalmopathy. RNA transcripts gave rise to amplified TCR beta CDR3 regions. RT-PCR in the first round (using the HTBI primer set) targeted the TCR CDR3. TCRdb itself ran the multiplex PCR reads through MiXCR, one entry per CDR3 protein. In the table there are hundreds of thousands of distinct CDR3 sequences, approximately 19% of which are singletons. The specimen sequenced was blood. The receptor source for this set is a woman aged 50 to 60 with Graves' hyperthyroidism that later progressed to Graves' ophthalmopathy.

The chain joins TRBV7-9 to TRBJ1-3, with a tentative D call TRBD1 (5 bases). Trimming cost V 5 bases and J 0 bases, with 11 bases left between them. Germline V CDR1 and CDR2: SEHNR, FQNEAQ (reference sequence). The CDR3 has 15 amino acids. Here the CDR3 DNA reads TGTGCCAGCAGCCCCGCGGGGACCTCTGGAAACACCATATATTTT. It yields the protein CASSPAGTSGNTIYF.

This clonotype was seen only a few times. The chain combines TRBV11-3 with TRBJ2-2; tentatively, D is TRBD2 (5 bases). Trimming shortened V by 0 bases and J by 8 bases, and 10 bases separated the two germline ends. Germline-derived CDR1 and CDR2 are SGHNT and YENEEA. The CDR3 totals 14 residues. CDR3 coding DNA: TGTGCCAGCAGCTTAGATCGGCTAGCAGGGGAGCTGTTTTTT. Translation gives CASSLDRLAGELFF.

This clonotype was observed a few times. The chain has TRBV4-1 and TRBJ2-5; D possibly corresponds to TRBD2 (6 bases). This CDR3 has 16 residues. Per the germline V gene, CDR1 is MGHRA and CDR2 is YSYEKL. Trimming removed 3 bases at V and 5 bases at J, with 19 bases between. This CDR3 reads CASSQEGELAFETQYF. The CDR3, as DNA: TGCGCCAGCAGCCAGGAAGGAGAACTAGCTTTTGAGACCCAGTACTTC.

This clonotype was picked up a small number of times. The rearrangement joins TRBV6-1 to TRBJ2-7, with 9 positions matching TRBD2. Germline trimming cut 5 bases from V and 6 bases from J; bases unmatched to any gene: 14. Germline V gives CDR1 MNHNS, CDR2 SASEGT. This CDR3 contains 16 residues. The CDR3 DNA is TGTGCCAGCAGTTCCTCCGCAGCGGGGGGATCGGGCGAGCAGTACTTC. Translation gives CASSSSAAGGSGEQYF.

DNA of the CDR3: TGCAGCGTTGAGTCGGCAGGGTTCCACAATGAGCAGTTCTTC. Its protein product is CSVESAGFHNEQFF. This chain joins TRBV29-1 and TRBJ2-1; TRBD1 might be the D (5 bases). This CDR3 spans 14 amino acids. The V end was cut by 3 bases, the J end by 5 bases, with 14 bases between. Germline CDR1 SQVTM, CDR2 ANQGSEA.

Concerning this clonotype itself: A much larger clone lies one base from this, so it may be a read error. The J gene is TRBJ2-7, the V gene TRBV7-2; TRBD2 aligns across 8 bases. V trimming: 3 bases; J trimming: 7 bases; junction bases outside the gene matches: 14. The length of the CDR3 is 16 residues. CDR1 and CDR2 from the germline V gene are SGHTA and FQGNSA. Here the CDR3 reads CASSFSGTRGIDEQYF. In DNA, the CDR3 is TGTGCCAGCAGCTTTTCCGGGACTAGGGGCATTGATGAGCAGTACTTC.

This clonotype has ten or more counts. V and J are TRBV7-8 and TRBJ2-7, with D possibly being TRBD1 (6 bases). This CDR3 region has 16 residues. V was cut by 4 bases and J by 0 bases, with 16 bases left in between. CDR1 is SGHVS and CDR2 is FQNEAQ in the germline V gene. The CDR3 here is CASSSPNRDDSYEQYF. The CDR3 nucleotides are TGTGCCAGCAGCTCGCCCAACAGGGACGACTCCTACGAGCAGTACTTC.

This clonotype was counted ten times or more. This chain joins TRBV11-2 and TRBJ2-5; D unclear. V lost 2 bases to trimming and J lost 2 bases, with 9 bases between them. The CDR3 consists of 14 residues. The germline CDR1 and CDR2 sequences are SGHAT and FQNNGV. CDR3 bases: TGTGCCAGCAGCTTAAACGCGTTGCAAGAGACCCAGTACTTC. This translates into CASSLNALQETQYF.

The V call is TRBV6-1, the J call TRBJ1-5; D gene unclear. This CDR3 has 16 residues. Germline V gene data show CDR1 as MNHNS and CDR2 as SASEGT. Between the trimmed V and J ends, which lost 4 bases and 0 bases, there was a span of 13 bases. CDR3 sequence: CASSAWTYDSNQPQHF. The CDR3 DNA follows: TGTGCCAGCAGTGCATGGACTTACGATAGCAATCAGCCCCAGCATTTT.

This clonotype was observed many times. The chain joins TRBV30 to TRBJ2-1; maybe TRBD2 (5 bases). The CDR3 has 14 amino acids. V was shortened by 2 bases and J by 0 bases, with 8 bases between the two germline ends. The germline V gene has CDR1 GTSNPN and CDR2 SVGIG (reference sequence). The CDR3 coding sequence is TGTGCCTGGAGTAGTGGGAGCTCCTACAATGAGCAGTTCTTC. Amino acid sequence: CAWSSGSSYNEQFF.

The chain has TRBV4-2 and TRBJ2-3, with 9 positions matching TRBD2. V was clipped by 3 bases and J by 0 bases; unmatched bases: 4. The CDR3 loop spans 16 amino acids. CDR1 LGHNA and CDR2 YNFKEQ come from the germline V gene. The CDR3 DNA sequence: TGTGCCAGCAGCCAGGTAGCGGGGGTTAGCACAGATACGCAGTATTTT. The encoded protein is CASSQVAGVSTDTQYF.

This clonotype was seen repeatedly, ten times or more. The CDR3 loop is CASVPTAGEFYEQYF. In DNA form, the CDR3 reads TGTGCCAGCGTCCCAACAGCGGGGGAGTTCTACGAGCAGTACTTC. V gene TRBV6-2 or TRBV6-3 combines with J gene TRBJ2-7; 8 positions agree with TRBD2. The V gene's germline CDR1 is MNHEY and CDR2 SVGEGT. The CDR3 contains 15 residues. V lost 8 bases, J lost 3 bases, and 12 bases stayed unmatched.

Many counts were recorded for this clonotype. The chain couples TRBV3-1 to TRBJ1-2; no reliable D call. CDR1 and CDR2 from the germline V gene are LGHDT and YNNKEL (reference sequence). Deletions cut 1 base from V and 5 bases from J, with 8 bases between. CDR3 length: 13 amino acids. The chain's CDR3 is CASSQALEYGYTF. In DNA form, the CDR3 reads TGTGCCAGCAGCCAAGCTCTGGAATATGGCTACACCTTC.

Written as DNA, the CDR3 is TGTGCCAGCAGCCAAAGGACAGGCTTGAGCTCCTATAATTCACCCCTCCACTTT. It specifies CASSQRTGLSSYNSPLHF. The rearrangement links TRBV4-2 to TRBJ1-6, with 7 bases fitting TRBD1. This CDR3 is 18 amino acids long. From germline, CDR1 is LGHNA and CDR2 YNFKEQ. Trimming took 2 bases from V and 0 from J; bases not matched to a gene: 7.

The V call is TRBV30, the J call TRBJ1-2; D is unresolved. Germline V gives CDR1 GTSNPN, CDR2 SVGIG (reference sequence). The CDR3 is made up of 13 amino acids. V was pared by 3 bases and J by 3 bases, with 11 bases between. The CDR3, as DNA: TGTGCCTGGAGCCAGGACCTCTACTATGGCTACACCTTC. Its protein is CAWSQDLYYGYTF. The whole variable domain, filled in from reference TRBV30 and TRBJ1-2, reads SQTIHQWPATLVQPVGSPLSLECTVEGTSNPNLYWYRQAAGRGLQLLFYSVGIGQISSEVPQNLSASRPQDRQFILSSKKLLLSDSGFYLCAWSQDLYYGYTFGSGTRLTVV.

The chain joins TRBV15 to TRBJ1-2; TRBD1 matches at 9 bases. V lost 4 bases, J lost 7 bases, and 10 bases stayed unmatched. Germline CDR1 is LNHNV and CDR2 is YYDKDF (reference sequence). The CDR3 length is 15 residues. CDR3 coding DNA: TGTGCCACCAGCAACCCAGGGACAGGGCTCCGTGGCTACACCTTC. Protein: CATSNPGTGLRGYTF.